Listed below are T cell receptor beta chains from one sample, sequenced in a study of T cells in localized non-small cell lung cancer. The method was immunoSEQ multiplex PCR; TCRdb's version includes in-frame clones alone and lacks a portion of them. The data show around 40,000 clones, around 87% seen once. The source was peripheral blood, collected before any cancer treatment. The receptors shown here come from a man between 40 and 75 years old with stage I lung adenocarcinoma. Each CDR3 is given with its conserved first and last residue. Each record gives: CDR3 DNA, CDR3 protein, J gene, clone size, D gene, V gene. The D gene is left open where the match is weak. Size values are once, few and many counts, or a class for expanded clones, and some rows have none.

TGTGCCAGCAGCTTCGTGGGAGAAGAAGCTTTCTTT CASSFVGEEAFF TRBJ1-1 NA NA TRBV7-8
TGCGCCAGCAGCTTGGAACCGGGACAGGGACTCTACGAGCAGTACTTC CASSLEPGQGLYEQYF TRBJ2-7 NA TRBD1 TRBV5-1
TGTGCCAGCTCACCACCGTCCTCCTACGAGCAGTACTTC CASSPPSSYEQYF TRBJ2-7 NA NA TRBV18
TGTGCCAGCTTCGACTCCGGGACAGGGGGAGTGATGAGCAATCAGCCCCAGCATTTT CASFDSGTGGVMSNQPQHF TRBJ1-5 NA TRBD1 TRBV11-1
TGTGCCAGCAGCTTTGTACGGCATCAAGAGACCCAGTACTTC CASSFVRHQETQYF TRBJ2-5 NA NA TRBV7-2
TGTGCCAGCAAGGAGGCGGGGGCAGATACGCAGTATTTT CASKEAGADTQYF TRBJ2-3 NA TRBD2 TRBV6-1
TGTGCCATCAGTGAAGGGACAGGGGGTATCGACGAGCAGTACTTC CAISEGTGGIDEQYF TRBJ2-7 NA TRBD1 TRBV10-3
TGTGCCAGCAGTCCCTGGACAGATTATAGCAATCAGCCCCAGCATTTT CASSPWTDYSNQPQHF TRBJ1-5 NA NA TRBV2
TGTGCCAGCAGCTACTTGGACAGGGATTATGGCTACACCTTC CASSYLDRDYGYTF TRBJ1-2 once TRBD1 TRBV6-1
TGTGCCAGCAGCACCGACGTACGGGACCCCCGACCTCAGCAGTACTTC CASSTDVRDPRPQQYF TRBJ2-7 NA NA TRBV28
TGTGCCAGCAGCTTGCTAATGGGTCCCGATGAGCAGTTCTTC CASSLLMGPDEQFF TRBJ2-1 NA NA TRBV7-9
TGCGCCAGCAGCTTGGAGGGAGTGGGAGAGACCCAGTACTTC CASSLEGVGETQYF TRBJ2-5 NA NA TRBV5-1
TGTGCCAGCAGTTTTGGGACAGGGGAGGGACAGCCCCAGCATTTT CASSFGTGEGQPQHF TRBJ1-5 NA TRBD1 TRBV28
TGCGCCAGCAGCCAAGACTTTATTCGTAGCAATCAGCCCCAGCATTTT CASSQDFIRSNQPQHF TRBJ1-5 NA NA TRBV4-3
TGTGCCAGCAGCTTCACCGGACTAGCGGGAGAAGAGCAGTTCTTC CASSFTGLAGEEQFF TRBJ2-1 NA TRBD2 TRBV7-3
TGTGCCAGCAGCCCTACGACGCGGATTATAAGCACAGATACGCAGTATTTT CASSPTTRIISTDTQYF TRBJ2-3 few NA TRBV4-2
TGCGCCAGCAGCTCTTCTGGAGACGAGCAGTACTTC CASSSSGDEQYF TRBJ2-7 NA NA TRBV5-1
TGTGCCAGCAGTGCCCCAGGAGCGAAAGAGACCCAGTACTTC CASSAPGAKETQYF TRBJ2-5 NA NA TRBV6-1
TGTGCCATCTTGGGACGGACGCGGTTAGAAAAACTGTTTTTT CAILGRTRLEKLFF TRBJ1-4 NA NA TRBV10-3
TGTGCCAGCAGCTTAGATCCGGGTCCCAATCAGCCCCAGCATTTT CASSLDPGPNQPQHF TRBJ1-5 NA NA TRBV11-2
TGTGCCAGCAGTTGGATGAGGACTAGCGAGAACACCGGGGAGCTGTTTTTT CASSWMRTSENTGELFF TRBJ2-2 once TRBD2 TRBV28
TGTGCCAGCAGGCTACAGGGGAGTAATGAAAAACTGTTTTTT CASRLQGSNEKLFF TRBJ1-4 few TRBD1 TRBV27
TGTGCCAGCAGTCACGAGGGTTTTAATCAGCCCCAGCATTTT CASSHEGFNQPQHF TRBJ1-5 NA NA TRBV6-5
TGTGCCAGCAGCCCATCTAGCGGCGCGTACAATGAGCAGTTCTTC CASSPSSGAYNEQFF TRBJ2-1 NA TRBD2 TRBV6-6
TGTGCCAGCAGTTTATCCACAGGAAGCGGAAACACCATATATTTT CASSLSTGSGNTIYF TRBJ1-3 NA NA TRBV27
TGTGCCAGCAGTTCGACAGGGAGCACTGAAGCTTTCTTT CASSSTGSTEAFF TRBJ1-1 NA TRBD1 TRBV28
TGTGCCAGCAGCTTAGTTAGTTGGAGGAGAATAGCCAAAAACATTCAGTACTTC CASSLVSWRRIAKNIQYF TRBJ2-4 NA NA TRBV11-2
TGTGCCAGCAGCCAGGACAGGGGGCGATCACCCCTCCACTTT CASSQDRGRSPLHF TRBJ1-6 NA TRBD1 TRBV7-2
TGCAGCGTTGAACGAACTGGGGGAACAGGATCCTACGAGCAGTACTTC CSVERTGGTGSYEQYF TRBJ2-7 NA NA TRBV29-1
TGTGCCACCCTGGAGGATAGCAAGCCCCTAGGCTACACCTTC CATLEDSKPLGYTF TRBJ1-2 NA NA TRBV15
TGTGCCAGCAGCGTAAATAACAATGAGCAGTTCTTC CASSVNNNEQFF TRBJ2-1 few NA TRBV9
TGTGCCAGCAGCTTAGACCGCGGGAGGGGCTACAATGAGCAGTTCTTC CASSLDRGRGYNEQFF TRBJ2-1 NA TRBD2 TRBV11-3
TGTGCCAGCAGTCACCCCGGGGGACCCCAGCATTTT CASSHPGGPQHF TRBJ1-5 NA NA TRBV27
TGTGCCAGCGGCGCTAGGACTAGCACCTACGAGCAGTACTTC CASGARTSTYEQYF TRBJ2-7 once TRBD2 TRBV6-5
TGTGCCAGCTCACCATCGGCGGGGGCGCAGGAGACCCAGTACTTC CASSPSAGAQETQYF TRBJ2-5 NA NA TRBV18
TGTGCCAGCTCACCCCCGCCAAGCGGGAGAACCTACGAGCAGTACTTC CASSPPPSGRTYEQYF TRBJ2-7 NA TRBD2 TRBV18
TGTGCCAGCAGTCGGGGACAGGGCAAAAACACCATATATTTT CASSRGQGKNTIYF TRBJ1-3 NA TRBD1 TRBV6-5
TGTGCCAGCAGTTTATTCCGGGGCAGGCTCACCGGGGAGCTGTTTTTT CASSLFRGRLTGELFF TRBJ2-2 NA NA TRBV28
TGTGCCAGCAGCCCAGGGCAGGGGAGATTAGGCTACACCTTC CASSPGQGRLGYTF TRBJ1-2 NA NA TRBV9
TGTGCCAGCAGCGTTAGCGGGAAGGCAGATACGCAGTATTTT CASSVSGKADTQYF TRBJ2-3 NA TRBD2 TRBV9
TGTGCCAGCAGTTTAAGAGGAGATACGACAGATACGCAGTATTTT CASSLRGDTTDTQYF TRBJ2-3 NA NA TRBV28
TGTGCCAGCAGTGTAGCGGGAGCCACCTACGAGCAGTACTTC CASSVAGATYEQYF TRBJ2-7 once TRBD2 TRBV6-1
TGTGCCAGTAGTAGGGGGTTCACTGAAGCTTTCTTT CASSRGFTEAFF TRBJ1-1 NA NA TRBV19
TGCAGCGCCTCGGGACTAGCGGGATACGAGCAGTACTTC CSASGLAGYEQYF TRBJ2-7 once TRBD2 TRBV29-1
TGTGCCAGCGCGGGAGGGGGGTACAATGAGCAGTTCTTC CASAGGGYNEQFF TRBJ2-1 NA TRBD2 TRBV11-2
TGCAGCATGGCCGGGTATTTGGATACGCAGTATTTT CSMAGYLDTQYF TRBJ2-3 NA NA TRBV29-1
TGTGCCAGCAGTATGTTGGTCGGCTACACCTTC CASSMLVGYTF TRBJ1-2 NA NA TRBV7-3
TGTGCCAGCTCACCACCGACGGCAGGGGGGGGCGAGCAGTACTTC CASSPPTAGGGEQYF TRBJ2-7 NA NA TRBV18